A selection of T cell receptor beta chains follows, all from one sample in a study of CD8+CD57+ T cells in acquired aplastic anemia. TCRdb reprocessed the reads with MiXCR, giving one entry per CDR3 protein. The sample lists more than 150,000 distinct CDR3 sequences, approximately 49% occurring once. The sequenced sample was sorted CD4+, CD8+, or CD8+CD57+ T cells (not recorded which) from PBMCs. The receptors were gathered from a human donor in good health. CDR3s leave out the opening cysteine and the closing phenylalanine or tryptophan. A D gene is named only where the DNA matches it firmly.

TRBJ2-7 | TRBV6-1 | TRBD1 | ASQWTDRAGEQY
TRBJ2-7 | TRBV10-3 | TRBD1 | AISQGQPYEQY
TRBJ2-1 | TRBV28 | TRBD2 | ASTSGYNEQF
TRBJ2-5 | TRBV9 | TRBD2 | ASSVEGGRFQETQY
TRBJ2-7 | TRBV2 | . | ASSLLGTSSYEQY
TRBJ1-6 | TRBV25-1 | . | ASSEYYRERENSPLH
TRBJ2-1 | TRBV29-1 | . | SVERNEQF
TRBJ2-7 | TRBV5-5 | . | ASSLAVQLYEQY
TRBJ2-2 | TRBV29-1 | TRBD2 | SVLSTSGKTGELF
TRBJ2-5 | TRBV10-3 | TRBD2 | AISPLAGGETQY
TRBJ1-4 | TRBV7-9 | . | ASSSPIGEKLF
TRBJ2-1 | TRBV20-1 | . | SARGRGGGSGQINEQF
TRBJ2-7 | TRBV2 | TRBD2 | ASSEVSAGGPSSEQY
TRBJ1-6 | TRBV2 | TRBD1 | ASTGTGPQSPLH
TRBJ2-2 | TRBV2 | . | ASSPRVRAGELF
TRBJ2-5 | TRBV29-1 | TRBD1 | SPTGVQETQY
TRBJ2-2 | TRBV10-1 | TRBD2 | ASRGLAGGLGTGELF
TRBJ2-5 | TRBV19 | . | ASSPRTEQETQY